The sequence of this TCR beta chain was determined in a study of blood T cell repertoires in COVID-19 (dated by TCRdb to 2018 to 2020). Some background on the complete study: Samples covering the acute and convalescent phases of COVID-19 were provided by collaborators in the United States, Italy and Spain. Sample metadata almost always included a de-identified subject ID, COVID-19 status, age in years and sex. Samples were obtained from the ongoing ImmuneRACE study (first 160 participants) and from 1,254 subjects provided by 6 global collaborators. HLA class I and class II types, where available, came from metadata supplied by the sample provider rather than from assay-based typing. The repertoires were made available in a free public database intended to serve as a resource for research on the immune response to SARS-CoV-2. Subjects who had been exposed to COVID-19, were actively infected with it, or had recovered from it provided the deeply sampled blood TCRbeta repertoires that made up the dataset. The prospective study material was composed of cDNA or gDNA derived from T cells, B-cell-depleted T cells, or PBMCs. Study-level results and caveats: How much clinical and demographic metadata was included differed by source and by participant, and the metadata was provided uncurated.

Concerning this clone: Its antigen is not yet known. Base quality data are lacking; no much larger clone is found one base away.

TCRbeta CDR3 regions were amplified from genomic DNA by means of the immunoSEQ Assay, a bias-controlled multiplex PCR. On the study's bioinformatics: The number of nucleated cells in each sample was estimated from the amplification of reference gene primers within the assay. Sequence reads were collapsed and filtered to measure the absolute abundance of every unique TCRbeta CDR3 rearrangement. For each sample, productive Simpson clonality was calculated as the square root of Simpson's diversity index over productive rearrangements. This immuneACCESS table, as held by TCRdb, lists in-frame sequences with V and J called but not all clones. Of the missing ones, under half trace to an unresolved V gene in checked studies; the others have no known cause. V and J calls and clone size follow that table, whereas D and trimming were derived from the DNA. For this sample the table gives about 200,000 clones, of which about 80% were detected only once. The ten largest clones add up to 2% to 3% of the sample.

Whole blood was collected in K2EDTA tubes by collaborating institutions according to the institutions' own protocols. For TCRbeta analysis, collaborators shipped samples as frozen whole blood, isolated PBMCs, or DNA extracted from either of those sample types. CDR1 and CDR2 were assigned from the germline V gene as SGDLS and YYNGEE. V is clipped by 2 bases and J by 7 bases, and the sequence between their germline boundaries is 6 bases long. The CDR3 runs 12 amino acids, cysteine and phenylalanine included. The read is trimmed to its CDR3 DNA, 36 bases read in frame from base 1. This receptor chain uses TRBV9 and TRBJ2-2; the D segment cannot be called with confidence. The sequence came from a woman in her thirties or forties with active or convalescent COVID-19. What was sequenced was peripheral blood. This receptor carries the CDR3 CASSVLNGELFF. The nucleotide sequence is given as TGTGCCAGCAGCGTTCTTAACGGGGAGCTGTTTTTT.